These 31 T cell receptor beta chains came from one sample sequenced in a study of blood T cell repertoires in COVID-19. The assay was immunoSEQ multiplex PCR, and TCRdb's table has in-frame clones only and misses some. In the table there are around 17,000 clones, almost 85% of which are singletons. Sequencing input: peripheral blood. Every receptor here comes from a woman between 70 and 85 years old with active COVID-19.

In its sample, this clone was seen a few times. This chain connects TRBV5-1 to TRBJ2-4, with D uncertain. Germline CDR1 and CDR2: SGHRS and YFSETQ. This CDR3 comprises 14 residues. V dropped 1 base and J dropped 6 bases, with 11 bases sitting between them. The CDR3 loop is CASSLTGGRNIQYF. For the CDR3, the DNA is TGCGCCAGCAGCTTGACGGGTGGCAGAAACATTCAGTACTTC.

The gene calls are TRBV3-1 (or the pseudogene TRBV3-2) and TRBJ2-2; the D gene is possibly TRBD2 (6 bases). The CDR3 extends over 16 amino acids. Trimming shortened V by 4 bases and J by 4 bases, and 16 bases separated the two germline ends. CDR1 and CDR2 from the germline V gene are LGHDT and YNNKEL (reference sequence). CDR3 coding DNA: TGTGCCAGCAGCCCCCCGGAGGGCGGGATCACCGGGGAGCTGTTTTTT. It translates to CASSPPEGGITGELFF.

Only a few counts were recorded for this clone. The chain recombines TRBV7-2 with TRBJ2-5; the D is unclear. Germline loops: CDR1 SGHTA, CDR2 FQGNSA. The CDR3 is made up of 15 amino acids. Between the trimmed V and J ends, which lost 0 bases and 2 bases, there was a span of 10 bases. CDR3 sequence (DNA): TGTGCCAGCAGCTTAGCTATTCGGCGGCAAGAGACCCAGTACTTC. It is translated as CASSLAIRRQETQYF.

V and J are TRBV10-2 and TRBJ1-5; tentatively, D is TRBD1 (5 bases). Germline lookup yields CDR1 WSHSY and CDR2 SAAADI. The CDR3 spans 15 residues. Trimming shortened V by 0 bases and J by 7 bases, and 13 bases separated the two germline ends. The CDR3 spells CASSESGGDEQPQHF. The CDR3 region has the DNA TGCGCCAGCAGTGAGTCAGGAGGGGACGAACAGCCCCAGCATTTT.

The chain joins TRBV18 to TRBJ2-5; D possibly corresponds to TRBD1 (6 bases). CDR3 length: 15 residues. V lost 2 bases to trimming and J lost 4 bases, with 14 bases between them. The germline V gene has CDR1 KGHSH and CDR2 LQKENI. CDR3 residues: CASSPGLMGAETQYF. The CDR3 DNA reads TGTGCCAGCTCACCAGGGTTGATGGGGGCAGAGACCCAGTACTTC.

The J gene is TRBJ2-7, the V gene TRBV18, with 8 bases aligning to TRBD1. Looked up from germline, CDR1 is KGHSH and CDR2 is LQKENI. After removal of 1 base from V and 7 bases from J, the junction contained 9 bases not matched to a gene. The CDR3 contains 15 residues. DNA of the CDR3: TGTGCCAGCTCACCACTGGACAGGGTGGGTGAGGAGCAGTACTTC. Its protein product is CASSPLDRVGEEQYF.

The V gene is TRBV7-2, the J gene TRBJ1-1, with a weak D call TRBD1 (5 bases). Trimming pared 4 bases from V and 0 bases from J, leaving 12 bases between. This CDR3 region has 15 residues. CDR1 SGHTA and CDR2 FQGNSA come from the germline V gene. CDR3 nucleotide sequence: TGTGCCAGCAGCTCCCGACAGAGCATGAACACTGAAGCTTTCTTT. Translation gives CASSSRQSMNTEAFF. The variable domain in full, with the rest retrieved from reference TRBV7-2 and TRBJ1-1, is GAGVSQSPSNKVTEKGKDVELRCDPISGHTALYWYRQSLGQGLEFLIYFQGNSAPDKSGLPSDRFSAERTGGSVSTLTIQRTQQEDSAVYLCASSSRQSMNTEAFFGQGTRLTVV.

This chain connects TRBV5-1 to TRBJ2-3, with 10 bases lining up with TRBD2. The CDR3 is 17 amino acids. Germline V gene sequence: CDR1 SGHRS, CDR2 YFSETQ. J lost 3 bases, V lost 0 bases, and 7 bases had no gene match. CDR3 nucleotide sequence: TGCGCCAGCAGCTTGGTGGCTAGCGGGAGTGGGACAGATACGCAGTATTTT. Translated, it gives CASSLVASGSGTDTQYF.

V gene TRBV7-2 combines with J gene TRBJ1-3, with 8 positions matching TRBD1. Germline-derived CDR1 and CDR2 are SGHTA and FQGNSA. V was clipped by 7 bases and J by 2 bases; unmatched bases: 4. This CDR3 has 14 residues. The CDR3 here is CASTMDRAGNTIYF. The CDR3 nucleotides are TGTGCCAGCACCATGGACAGGGCTGGAAACACCATATATTTT.

The V call is TRBV5-5, the J call TRBJ1-1; D gene unclear. V lost 4 bases to trimming and J lost 1 base, with 8 bases between them. Per the germline V gene, CDR1 is SGHKS and CDR2 is YYEKEE (reference sequence). The CDR3 contains 13 residues. In DNA form, the CDR3 reads TGTGCCAGCAGCCTGAGACAGAACACTGAAGCTTTCTTT. Amino acid sequence: CASSLRQNTEAFF.

The CDR3 reads CASSQENSGNTDTQYF. CDR3 nucleotides: TGCGCCAGCAGCCAAGAAAATAGCGGAAACACAGATACGCAGTATTTT. The gene calls are TRBV4-1 and TRBJ2-3; D may be TRBD2 (6 bases). CDR3 length: 16 amino acids. Trimming stripped 0 bases from V and 2 bases from J, with 12 bases between. Germline CDR1 and CDR2: MGHRA and YSYEKL.

This clone was observed once. The V and J genes are TRBV28 and TRBJ2-3; no definite D call. The CDR3 is made up of 16 amino acids. V was clipped by 5 bases and J by 4 bases, with 19 bases between them. The germline gives CDR1 MDHEN, CDR2 SYDVKM. CDR3 DNA sequence: TGTGCCAGCAGTCGCGCGATCGGCGGTGGGTCAGATACGCAGTATTTT. It codes for CASSRAIGGGSDTQYF.

The chain uses TRBV5-1 and TRBJ2-5; D perhaps matches TRBD1 (6 bases). Germline CDR1 reads SGHRS; CDR2 reads YFSETQ. V was pared by 1 base and J by 4 bases, with 14 bases between. The CDR3 extends over 15 amino acids. CDR3 coding DNA: TGCGCCAGCAGCTTGTTGTGGGGGCAAGGAGAGACCCAGTACTTC. Protein: CASSLLWGQGETQYF.

The chain carries TRBV3-1 (or the pseudogene TRBV3-2) and TRBJ2-7; D not resolved. Trimming pared 1 base from V and 7 bases from J, leaving 11 bases between. CDR1 is LGHDT and CDR2 is YNNKEL in the germline V gene (reference sequence). The CDR3 length is 13 residues. The CDR3 DNA follows: TGTGCCAGCAGCCAAGGTTCAATCACAGAGCAGTACTTC. This sequence encodes CASSQGSITEQYF.

This chain connects TRBV3-1 (or the pseudogene TRBV3-2) to TRBJ2-1; D uncertain. V was trimmed by 0 bases and J by 0 bases, leaving 12 bases between them. The CDR3 length is 17 residues. From germline, CDR1 is LGHDT and CDR2 YNNKEL (reference sequence). This CDR3 is CASSQDRVPSSYNEQFF. CDR3 bases: TGTGCCAGCAGCCAAGATCGCGTTCCAAGCTCCTACAATGAGCAGTTCTTC.

This sequence joins TRBV28 and TRBJ2-5; 8 positions match TRBD1. Germline assignment: CDR1 MDHEN and CDR2 SYDVKM. Trimming took 8 bases from V and 5 from J; bases not matched to a gene: 4. CDR3 length: 12 residues. The CDR3 DNA reads as TGTGCCAGCGGGACAGGTTGGGAGACCCAGTACTTC. It translates to CASGTGWETQYF.

This sequence joins TRBV5-1 and TRBJ2-3; tentatively, D is TRBD2 (6 bases). Germline V gene lookup returns CDR1 SGHRS and CDR2 YFSETQ. With 6 bases removed from V and 0 bases from J, the gap between germline ends came to 11 bases. The CDR3 has 14 amino acids. The CDR3 DNA reads TGCGCCAGCAACCCGGAGGGCAGCACAGATACGCAGTATTTT. Translation gives CASNPEGSTDTQYF. Looking up the rest from reference TRBV5-1 and TRBJ2-3 gives the full variable domain: KAGVTQTPRYLIKTRGQQVTLSCSPISGHRSVSWYQQTPGQGLQFLFEYFSETQRNKGNFPGRFSGRQFSNSRSEMNVSTLELGDSALYLCASNPEGSTDTQYFGPGTRLTVL.

This clone was observed a few times. The chain is built from TRBV2 and TRBJ2-3; TRBD2 matches 14 bases. Germline trimming cut 6 bases from V and 4 bases from J; bases unmatched to any gene: 3. The length of the CDR3 is 15 residues. Germline V CDR1 and CDR2: SNHLY, FYNNEI. The CDR3: CASRGTSGSSDTQYF. For the CDR3, the DNA is TGTGCCAGCAGGGGGACTAGCGGGAGCTCAGATACGCAGTATTTT.

The rearrangement links TRBV6-4 to TRBJ2-1, with 9 bases that match TRBD1. The CDR3 covers 15 residues. V gave up 4 bases and J gave up 6 bases; unmatched junction bases: 7. CDR1 is MRHNA, CDR2 SNTAGT, per germline. CDR3 amino acids: CASSVEQGAFNEQFF. The DNA of the CDR3 is TGTGCCAGCAGTGTTGAACAGGGGGCATTCAATGAGCAGTTCTTC.

The chain carries TRBV11-2 and TRBJ2-2, with TRBD1 matching 8 bases. Germline assignment: CDR1 SGHAT and CDR2 FQNNGV. J lost 5 bases, V lost 5 bases, and 10 bases had no gene match. The CDR3 totals 16 residues. CDR3 region: CASSTAQTGETGELFF. The CDR3 DNA is TGTGCCAGCAGCACAGCACAGACAGGGGAGACCGGGGAGCTGTTTTTT.

This chain connects TRBV9 to TRBJ2-1; 8 bases align to TRBD2. Unmatched junction bases numbered 4, after V lost 1 base and J lost 7 bases. CDR1 is SGDLS, CDR2 YYNGEE, per germline. There are 14 residues in the CDR3. The DNA for the CDR3 is TGTGCCAGCAGCGTATTACCTAGCGGGAATGAGCAGTTCTTC. Protein: CASSVLPSGNEQFF.

The V and J genes are TRBV5-5 and TRBJ1-5; possibly TRBD1 for D (6 bases). V lost 4 bases and J 1 base, leaving 12 bases between the germline ends. Per the germline V gene, CDR1 is SGHKS and CDR2 is YYEKEE (reference sequence). The CDR3 has 15 residues. CDR3: CASSPGTGSNQPQHF. CDR3 nucleotides: TGTGCCAGCAGCCCGGGTACAGGGAGCAATCAGCCCCAGCATTTT.

The CDR3 DNA sequence: TGTGCCAGCAGTATACTACTAGCGGGAGGGCCCCACGGGGAGCTGTTTTTT. It is translated as CASSILLAGGPHGELFF. The chain employs TRBV27 and TRBJ2-2, with 13 bases matching TRBD2. V shed 5 bases and J 7 bases; nucleotides not matched to a gene: 10. The germline CDR1 and CDR2 sequences are MNHEY and SMNVEV (reference sequence). This CDR3 is built from 17 residues.

This rearrangement joins TRBV2 to TRBJ1-1; D gene uncertain. This CDR3 is built from 14 residues. Trimming stripped 6 bases from V and 3 bases from J, with 14 bases between. Germline V gene sequence: CDR1 SNHLY, CDR2 FYNNEI. The CDR3 DNA follows: TGTGCCAGCAGCCAGGAGTGGGAGGACACTGAAGCTTTCTTT. Protein sequence: CASSQEWEDTEAFF.

The rearrangement links TRBV5-5 to TRBJ1-6; maybe TRBD1 (6 bases). Germline assignment: CDR1 SGHKS and CDR2 YYEKEE (reference sequence). CDR3 length equals 16 residues. The ends were cut back, 2 bases at V and 10 bases at J, with 19 bases in the middle. The CDR3 loop is CASSFEKQGWGSPLHF. The CDR3 nucleotides read TGTGCCAGCAGCTTCGAAAAACAGGGCTGGGGGTCACCCCTCCACTTT.

The V gene is TRBV28, the J gene TRBJ2-7, with D tentatively TRBD2 (5 bases). Trimming pared 5 bases from V and 9 bases from J, leaving 14 bases between. From germline, CDR1 is MDHEN and CDR2 SYDVKM. The CDR3 extends over 12 amino acids. The CDR3 coding sequence is TGTGCCAGCAGTAAAGGGAGCATGGTGCAGTACTTC. Its protein is CASSKGSMVQYF.

The chain links TRBV10-3 to TRBJ2-1; TRBD2 matches at 16 bases. The CDR3 spans 18 residues. In germline, CDR1 is ENHRY, CDR2 SYGVKD. The trim removed 7 bases at V and 0 bases at J, leaving 6 bases unmatched. CDR3 loop: CAITPGLAGGSSYNEQFF. The CDR3 DNA reads as TGTGCCATCACCCCGGGACTAGCGGGAGGGAGCTCCTACAATGAGCAGTTCTTC.

The chain recombines TRBV6-2 or TRBV6-3 with TRBJ2-7; no reliable D call. V was cut by 3 bases and J by 2 bases, with 11 bases left in between. The CDR3 is 14 amino acids. The germline V gene has CDR1 MNHEY and CDR2 SVGEGT. This chain's CDR3 is CASSYLVRTYEQYF. DNA for the CDR3: TGTGCCAGCAGTTATCTAGTGAGGACCTACGAGCAGTACTTC.

The V call is TRBV9, the J call TRBJ2-5; 7 bases are shared with TRBD2. The germline gives CDR1 SGDLS, CDR2 YYNGEE. The CDR3 length is 15 residues. Trimming at V came to 5 bases and at J to 5 bases, leaving 12 bases not matched to a gene. As DNA, the CDR3 is TGTGCCAGCAGTCCCGGGAACGGGAGGATGGAGACCCAGTACTTC. Translating it yields CASSPGNGRMETQYF.

This clone was seen only once. V is TRBV10-1 and J is TRBJ2-2, with D possibly matching TRBD2 (6 bases). The V end lost 4 bases, the J end lost 6 bases, and 15 bases lay between the germline ends. CDR3 size: 15 residues. Germline V gives CDR1 WNHNN, CDR2 SYGVQD (reference sequence). In nucleotides, the CDR3 is TGCGCCAGCAGTGGATCGGGAGTGGGTCCCGGGGAGCTGTTTTTT. The encoded protein is CASSGSGVGPGELFF.

This chain connects TRBV12-3 or TRBV12-4 to TRBJ2-7, with 7 bases aligning to TRBD2. V lost 2 bases to trimming and J lost 4 bases; unmatched junction nucleotides: 2. The CDR3 is made up of 13 amino acids. The CDR3 reads CASSLWGGYEQYF. The CDR3 nucleotides are TGTGCCAGCAGTTTATGGGGGGGGTACGAGCAGTACTTC.